The 17 T cell receptor beta chains in this list originate from one sample, sequenced in a study of blood T cell repertoires in COVID-19. The protocol was immunoSEQ multiplex PCR, while the TCRdb copy is restricted to in-frame clones and leaves out a portion. The sample consists of roughly 410,000 clones, more than 70% of them appearing once. Material for sequencing was peripheral blood. Source of these receptors: a woman aged 55-70 years with COVID-19, enrolled during active disease.

A few counts support this clone. V gene TRBV7-9 combines with J gene TRBJ1-2; D unresolved. Between the trimmed V and J ends, which lost 5 bases and 4 bases, there was a span of 17 bases. Germline lookup yields CDR1 SEHNR and CDR2 FQNEAQ (reference sequence). CDR3 length: 15 amino acids. CDR3 sequence: CASSLPQEVGYGYTF. As DNA, the CDR3 is TGTGCCAGCAGCCTACCCCAGGAGGTAGGCTATGGCTACACCTTC.

The chain uses TRBV9 and TRBJ2-2; D perhaps matches TRBD1 (5 bases). V was trimmed by 1 base and J by 6 bases, leaving 13 bases between them. CDR1 is SGDLS and CDR2 is YYNGEE in the germline V gene. The length of the CDR3 is 15 residues. The CDR3 protein is CASSVRGERAGELFF. Written as DNA, the CDR3 is TGTGCCAGCAGCGTAAGGGGCGAACGGGCCGGGGAGCTGTTTTTT.

This clone appeared once. This chain links TRBV2 with TRBJ1-2; D is uncertain. Trimming removed 7 bases from V and 8 bases from J, with 11 bases in between. This CDR3 is built from 11 residues. Germline values: CDR1 SNHLY, CDR2 FYNNEI. The CDR3 DNA reads TGTGCCAGCAAACGCGTGGGCGGCTACACCTTC. Encoded protein: CASKRVGGYTF.

This clone has a single count. This chain uses TRBV5-1 with TRBJ2-1; 8 bases match TRBD1. With 5 bases clipped from V and 0 bases from J, the junction kept 7 bases outside the gene matches. CDR1 and CDR2 from the germline V gene are SGHRS and YFSETQ. The CDR3 length is 16 residues. CDR3 nucleotides: TGCGCCAGCAGAGAGAGACAGGGGAGCTCCTACAATGAGCAGTTCTTC. Its protein is CASRERQGSSYNEQFF.

The V gene is TRBV5-1, the J gene TRBJ2-5, with D possibly being TRBD2 (6 bases). CDR3 size: 14 residues. Trimming shortened V by 6 bases and J by 3 bases, and 15 bases separated the two germline ends. Germline V gives CDR1 SGHRS, CDR2 YFSETQ. CDR3 residues: CASTPLATKETQYF. As DNA, the CDR3 is TGCGCCAGCACCCCGCTAGCGACCAAAGAGACCCAGTACTTC.

This clone was detected once. This chain joins TRBV19 and TRBJ2-7; TRBD1 is a possible D gene (6 bases). Germline-derived CDR1 and CDR2 are LNHDA and SQIVND (reference sequence). The V end lost 5 bases, the J end lost 3 bases, and 14 bases lay between the germline ends. This CDR3 has 14 residues. CDR3: CASSPRDKFYEQYF. DNA of the CDR3: TGTGCCAGTAGTCCCCGGGACAAGTTCTACGAGCAGTACTTC.

The rearrangement uses TRBV30 and TRBJ2-3; maybe TRBD2 (6 bases). V gave up 3 bases and J gave up 0 bases, with 16 bases separating them. CDR1 and CDR2 from the germline V gene are GTSNPN and SVGIG (reference sequence). This CDR3 has 16 amino acids. CDR3 in amino acids: CAWSGGQAPSTDTQYF. CDR3 bases: TGTGCCTGGAGCGGGGGTCAGGCACCAAGCACAGATACGCAGTATTTT.

The chain recombines TRBV11-2 with TRBJ1-6; a weak D match, TRBD1 (6 bases). Germline V CDR1 and CDR2: SGHAT, FQNNGV. The germline V and J ends were trimmed by 5 bases and 7 bases, with 18 bases remaining between them. The CDR3 contains 16 residues. The CDR3 nucleotides read TGTGCCAGCAGCCTCAGTATCTCTACAGGGAATTCACCCCTCCACTTT. The encoded protein is CASSLSISTGNSPLHF.

The chain combines TRBV18 with TRBJ1-1; TRBD1 might be the D (5 bases). The CDR3 is made up of 15 amino acids. Germline V lookup: CDR1 KGHSH, CDR2 LQKENI. Trimming shortened V by 7 bases and J by 3 bases, and 18 bases separated the two germline ends. CDR3 in amino acids: CASFPDRKSYTEAFF. CDR3 bases: TGTGCCAGCTTTCCCGACAGAAAGAGCTACACTGAAGCTTTCTTT. Combining the CDR3 with reference TRBV18 and TRBJ1-1 gives the whole variable domain NAGVMQNPRHLVRRRGQEARLRCSPMKGHSHVYWYRQLPEEGLKFMVYLQKENIIDESGMPKERFSAEFPKEGPSILRIQQVVRGDSAAYFCASFPDRKSYTEAFFGQGTRLTVV.

The rearrangement uses TRBV27 and TRBJ1-2; maybe TRBD1 (6 bases). This CDR3 comprises 13 residues. Germline CDR1 and CDR2: MNHEY and SMNVEV (reference sequence). The V and J ends lost 5 bases and 4 bases respectively, with 11 bases between them. CDR3 region: CASSPTGTYGYTF. The CDR3 DNA sequence: TGTGCCAGCAGTCCGACAGGAACCTATGGCTACACCTTC.

A few counts support this clone. V and J are TRBV5-1 and TRBJ1-2, with 7 bases fitting TRBD1. Germline V gene data show CDR1 as SGHRS and CDR2 as YFSETQ. Unmatched junction bases numbered 4, after V lost 1 base and J lost 7 bases. The CDR3 is 13 residues long. The CDR3 region has the DNA TGCGCCAGCAGCTTGCCCGGGACAGTTGGCTACACCTTC. As protein: CASSLPGTVGYTF.

This chain connects TRBV6-2 or TRBV6-3 to TRBJ2-2; a possible D gene is TRBD2 (6 bases). V was pared by 0 bases and J by 5 bases, with 16 bases between. This CDR3 region has 17 residues. Germline CDR1 reads MNHEY; CDR2 reads SVGEGT. This CDR3 is CASSYSVELAATGELFF. The CDR3 DNA reads as TGTGCCAGCAGTTACTCTGTGGAACTAGCAGCGACCGGGGAGCTGTTTTTT.

This clone has more than one count but fewer than ten. The CDR3 is CASSVTEVWSPLHF. In DNA form, the CDR3 reads TGTGCCAGCAGCGTAACAGAAGTTTGGTCACCCCTCCACTTT. The chain joins TRBV2 to TRBJ1-6; D remains ambiguous. V was pared by 6 bases and J by 10 bases, with 16 bases between. The CDR3 has 14 residues. Germline V gives CDR1 SNHLY, CDR2 FYNNEI.

V gene TRBV20-1 combines with J gene TRBJ1-2; D remains ambiguous. The CDR3 length is 15 residues. Germline loops: CDR1 DFQATT, CDR2 SNEGSKA (reference sequence). The ends were cut back, 3 bases at V and 3 bases at J, with 17 bases in the middle. CDR3 loop: CSASASAVMYYGYTF. In DNA, the CDR3 is TGCAGTGCTAGTGCCAGTGCCGTCATGTACTATGGCTACACCTTC.

The V call is TRBV28, the J call TRBJ2-2; TRBD1 matches 8 bases. With 5 bases clipped from V and 0 bases from J, the junction kept 5 bases outside the gene matches. This CDR3 has 16 amino acids. The germline CDR1 and CDR2 sequences are MDHEN and SYDVKM. This CDR3 reads CASSSPGGANTGELFF. The CDR3 coding sequence is TGTGCCAGCAGTAGTCCAGGGGGCGCGAACACCGGGGAGCTGTTTTTT. The full variable domain, its missing parts supplied by reference TRBV28 and TRBJ2-2, is DVKVTQSSRYLVKRTGEKVFLECVQDMDHENMFWYRQDPGLGLRLIYFSYDVKMKEKGDIPEGYSVSREKKERFSLILESASTNQTSMYLCASSSPGGANTGELFFGEGSRLTVL.

J is TRBJ2-5 and V is TRBV28; TRBD1 matches 11 bases. This CDR3 comprises 16 residues. V gave up 4 bases and J gave up 6 bases; unmatched junction bases: 10. CDR1 is MDHEN and CDR2 is SYDVKM in the germline V gene. The DNA for the CDR3 is TGTGCCAGCAGTTCCGGGACAGGGGGAGCCGGGCAGACCCAGTACTTC. Amino acids: CASSSGTGGAGQTQYF.

This chain links TRBV28 with TRBJ2-7; the D is unclear. There are 15 residues in the CDR3. V was pared by 5 bases and J by 2 bases, with 16 bases between. Germline V lookup: CDR1 MDHEN, CDR2 SYDVKM. The CDR3 reads CASSVRSGATYEQYF. The CDR3 bases are TGTGCCAGCAGTGTCAGGTCAGGCGCAACCTACGAGCAGTACTTC.